The T cell receptor beta chain under discussion was sequenced for a study of T cell responses to AZD1222 COVID-19 vaccine. The overall study: Pooled together were second doses at about 4 or about 12 weeks.

Findings of the study overall: CD4 TCRs linked to vaccination spanned spike, dominating at 160-218 and 743-854. Donors were chiefly white British, with a greater number of females, and clonal diversity was perhaps underestimated. The breadth and depth of Spike-specific TCRs increased once two AZD1222 doses had been given.

This clone was detected only a few times. Antigen: not known. Data came from immunoSEQ multiplex PCR; TCRdb stores just in-frame clones and leaves some out. The data hold about 92,000 clones, with about nine tenths observed a single time. This CDR3 comprises 14 residues. The germline V gene encodes CDR1 KGHDR and CDR2 SFDVKD. V trimming: 6 bases; J trimming: 4 bases; junction bases outside the gene matches: 5. The chain combines TRBV24-1 with TRBJ1-5; 7 positions match TRBD1. Sample: peripheral blood, taken on day 0 of AZD1222 vaccination. This sequence originates from an adult in good health. In nucleotides, the CDR3 is TGTGCCACCAGTCGGGCAGGGGGGAATCAGCCCCAGCATTTT. It specifies CATSRAGGNQPQHF.